This TCR beta chain was recorded in a study of early T cells in non-severe SARS-CoV-2 infection. Study-wide background: Alpha and beta chains were unpaired, from unsorted whole-blood bulk RNA. Study-wide results and limits: VDJdb-based matching was biased toward anti-spike CD8 responses and missed private and CD4 specificities.

With regard to this clonotype: Its cognate antigen is unknown.

The protocol attached unique molecular identifiers to individual cDNA molecules. TCRdb re-analysed the 5' RACE reads in MiXCR, keeping a single row per CDR3 protein. The sample comprises about 25,000 distinct CDR3 sequences, approximately 5% of which are singletons, and 6.6% rests with the top ten. The V gene's germline CDR1 is SNHLY and CDR2 FYNNEI. CDR3 length: 13 residues. V dropped 6 bases and J dropped 4 bases, with 9 bases sitting between them. Source material: whole blood. The chain is built from TRBV2 and TRBJ2-2; the D is unclear. This TCR was sampled from an adult who was a healthcare worker with PCR-confirmed SARS-CoV-2 infection or an uninfected control (not recorded which). The CDR3 DNA is TGTGCCAGCAGCGGGTCGGGCACCGGGGAGCTGTTTTTT. Its protein product is CASSGSGTGELFF.